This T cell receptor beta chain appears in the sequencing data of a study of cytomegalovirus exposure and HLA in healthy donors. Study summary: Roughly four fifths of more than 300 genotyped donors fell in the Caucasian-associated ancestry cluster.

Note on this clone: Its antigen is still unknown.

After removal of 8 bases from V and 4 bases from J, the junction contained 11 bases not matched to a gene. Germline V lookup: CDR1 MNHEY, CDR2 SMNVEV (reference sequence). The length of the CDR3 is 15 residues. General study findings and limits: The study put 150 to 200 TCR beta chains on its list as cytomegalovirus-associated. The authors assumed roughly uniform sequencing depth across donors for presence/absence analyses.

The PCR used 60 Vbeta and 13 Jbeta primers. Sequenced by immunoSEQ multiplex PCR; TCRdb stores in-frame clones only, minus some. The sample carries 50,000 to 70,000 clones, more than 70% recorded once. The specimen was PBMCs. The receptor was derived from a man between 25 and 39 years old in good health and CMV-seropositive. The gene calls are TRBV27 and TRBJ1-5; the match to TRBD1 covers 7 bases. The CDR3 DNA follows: TGTGCCAGCGGCTTAGGGGGGACAGCTAATCAGCCCCAGCATTTT. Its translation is CASGLGGTANQPQHF.